The T cell receptor beta chain described here comes from a study of blood T cells in healthy people across ages. General study points: Higher diversity and more naive CD4+ cells were features of long-lived donors, compared to aged donors.

It was with a sample-barcoded 5' primer and a J-beta primer mix that a second PCR of about 7 to 12 cycles was run. TCRdb itself ran the 5' RACE reads through MiXCR, one entry per CDR3 protein. The sample lists 800,000 or so distinct CDR3 sequences, 55% to 65% occurring once. Notes on this clonotype: Its target is unknown.

Between the trimmed V and J ends, which lost 2 bases and 15 bases, there was a span of 14 bases. The CDR3 has 12 amino acids. Sample: blood. V gene TRBV12-3 or TRBV12-4 combines with J gene TRBJ2-1; D gene unclear. This TCR came from a man aged 25-45 years in good health. CDR3 in DNA: TGTGCCAGCAGTTTAACGGCAGAAAAGCGGTTCTTC. Protein product: CASSLTAEKRFF.